Following are 13 T cell receptor beta chains from one sample sequenced in a study of blood T cell repertoires in COVID-19. Generated by immunoSEQ multiplex PCR, the TCRdb table keeps only in-frame clones and is missing some. The table lists 250,000 to 300,000 clones, 80% to 90% of them singletons, with about 9.4% in the top ten. Sequencing input: peripheral blood. Every receptor here comes from a woman between 65 and 79 years old with COVID-19, enrolled during active disease.

The chain is built from TRBV5-1 and TRBJ1-1; 7 bases line up with TRBD1. This CDR3 is 14 amino acids long. Germline V CDR1 and CDR2: SGHRS, YFSETQ. The junction had 8 bases not matched to a gene; V was cut back by 4 bases and J by 5 bases. The CDR3 DNA sequence: TGCGCCAGCAGCGTTGACAGGGTGGGTACTGAAGCTTTCTTT. Its translation: CASSVDRVGTEAFF.

V usage is TRBV6-5 and J usage is TRBJ1-4; possibly TRBD1 for D (5 bases). The ends were cut back, 0 bases at V and 7 bases at J, with 12 bases in the middle. The length of the CDR3 is 15 residues. The germline V gene has CDR1 MNHEY and CDR2 SVGAGI. CDR3 DNA sequence: TGTGCCAGCAGTTACTCGGCAGGGCGTCTTGAAAAACTGTTTTTT. Translating gives CASSYSAGRLEKLFF.

The chain recombines TRBV28 with TRBJ1-5; a possible D gene is TRBD1 (6 bases). The V gene's germline CDR1 is MDHEN and CDR2 SYDVKM. The CDR3 contains 17 residues. V was shortened by 4 bases and J by 5 bases, with 21 bases between the two germline ends. This CDR3 reads CASSSAKEGTGHQPQHF. In nucleotides, the CDR3 is TGTGCCAGCAGTTCGGCAAAAGAAGGAACAGGGCATCAGCCCCAGCATTTT.

The chain couples TRBV1 to TRBJ2-5; the table's D call of TRBD2 was not tested on the DNA. TRBV1 corresponds to a pseudogene. The CDR3 totals 18 residues. The CDR3 loop is CTSSQDERGLAGEETQYF. Written as DNA, the CDR3 is TGCACCAGCAGCCAAGATGAACGGGGCCTAGCGGGAGAGGAGACCCAGTACTTC.

The rearrangement joins TRBV11-3 to TRBJ1-1, with TRBD1 matching over 8 bases. The CDR3 covers 15 residues. With 6 bases clipped from V and 5 bases from J, the junction kept 11 bases outside the gene matches. The germline V gene encodes CDR1 SGHNT and CDR2 YENEEA. CDR3 DNA: TGTGCCAGCAGTCCCACAGGGGGGAGGTTTACTGAAGCTTTCTTT. Protein: CASSPTGGRFTEAFF.

V and J are TRBV5-6 and TRBJ1-2; TRBD1 matches 7 bases. There are 14 residues in the CDR3. V shed 0 bases, J shed 4 bases, and the junction held 3 bases outside the gene matches. The germline gives CDR1 SGHDT, CDR2 YYEEEE. The CDR3 DNA follows: TGTGCCAGCAGCTTGGGCAGGGGGACCTATGGCTACACCTTC. It encodes CASSLGRGTYGYTF.

The chain uses TRBV5-8 and TRBJ2-3; 9 positions match TRBD2. J gave up 2 bases and V 2 bases, and 6 bases lay outside the gene matches. Germline assignment: CDR1 SGHTS and CDR2 YDEGEE. There are 16 residues in the CDR3. In DNA form, the CDR3 reads TGTGCCAGCAGCTTCGGCGGGAGGGCCTACACAGATACGCAGTATTTT. Protein: CASSFGGRAYTDTQYF.

The V and J genes are TRBV5-6 and TRBJ2-7; 9 bases match TRBD2. J lost 3 bases, V lost 4 bases, and 8 bases had no gene match. CDR1 SGHDT and CDR2 YYEEEE come from the germline V gene. The CDR3 extends over 15 amino acids. The chain's CDR3 is CASSRRTSAFYEQYF. CDR3 in DNA: TGTGCCAGCAGCCGGAGGACTAGCGCCTTCTACGAGCAGTACTTC.

The chain has TRBV10-3 and TRBJ1-6; TRBD1 agrees at 7 bases. The V gene's germline CDR1 is ENHRY and CDR2 SYGVKD. The CDR3 is made up of 16 amino acids. With 10 bases clipped from V and 0 bases from J, the junction kept 9 bases outside the gene matches. In DNA, the CDR3 is TGTGCCAGCAGGGGGGGGTACGGCTCCTATAATTCACCCCTCCACTTT. The encoded protein is CASRGGYGSYNSPLHF.

The chain links TRBV15 to TRBJ2-7; 9 nucleotides line up with TRBD1. The CDR3 spans 15 residues. V gave up 1 base and J gave up 3 bases; unmatched junction bases: 4. Germline V lookup: CDR1 LNHNV, CDR2 YYDKDF (reference sequence). The CDR3 DNA reads as TGTGCCACCAGCAGAGTAAGGACAGGGGTCTACGAGCAGTACTTC. It codes for CATSRVRTGVYEQYF.

This chain links TRBV10-3 with TRBJ1-2; 7 nucleotides line up with TRBD1. The V and J ends lost 7 bases and 6 bases, in that order; junction bases with no gene match: 8. The CDR3 is 13 amino acids. CDR1 ENHRY and CDR2 SYGVKD come from the germline V gene. CDR3 region: CAITGTEPNGYTF. CDR3 nucleotides: TGTGCCATCACCGGGACAGAACCCAATGGCTACACCTTC.

This clone came up once. CDR3 in DNA: TGTGCCAGCAGCCAAGCACGGACGGGAGCTAACTATGGCTACACCTTC. It specifies CASSQARTGANYGYTF. The chain joins TRBV4-2 to TRBJ1-2; no clear D gene. The CDR3 covers 16 residues. The germline gives CDR1 LGHNA, CDR2 YNFKEQ. The V and J ends lost 1 base and 0 bases respectively, with 12 bases between them.

V and J are TRBV6-2 or TRBV6-3 and TRBJ1-2; no reliable D call. Trimming removed 6 bases from V and 8 bases from J, with 19 bases in between. CDR1 is MNHEY and CDR2 is SVGEGT in the germline V gene. The CDR3 runs 14 residues. The CDR3 here is CASSYPGTGGGYTF. Written as DNA, the CDR3 is TGTGCCAGCAGCTATCCGGGAACCGGAGGGGGCTACACCTTC.